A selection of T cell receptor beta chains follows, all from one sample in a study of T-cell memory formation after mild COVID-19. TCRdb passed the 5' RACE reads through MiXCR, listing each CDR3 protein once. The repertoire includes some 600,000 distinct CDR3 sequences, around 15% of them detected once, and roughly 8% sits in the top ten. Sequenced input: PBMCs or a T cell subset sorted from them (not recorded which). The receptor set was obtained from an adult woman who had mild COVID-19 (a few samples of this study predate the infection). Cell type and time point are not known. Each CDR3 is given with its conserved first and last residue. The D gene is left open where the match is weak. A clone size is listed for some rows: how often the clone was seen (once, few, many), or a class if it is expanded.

DNA: TGTGCCAGCAGCTTTCCGGCTAGCGGGGGACCCTACAATGAGCAGTTCTTC; CDR3: CASSFPASGGPYNEQFF; D: TRBD2; J: TRBJ2-1; V: TRBV7-9; size: few
DNA: TGTGCCAGCAGAGACCCGGCTCAAGAGACCCAGTACTTC; CDR3: CASRDPAQETQYF; D: NA; J: TRBJ2-5; V: TRBV7-9; size: few
DNA: TGCGCCAGCAGCGCCCCGACTAGCGGGGTAAACTACAATGAGCAGTTCTTC; CDR3: CASSAPTSGVNYNEQFF; D: TRBD2; J: TRBJ2-1; V: TRBV5-1; size: few
DNA: TGTGCCAGCAGTAGAATTCCGGGACAGGGGATAGCTAACTATGGCTACACCTTC; CDR3: CASSRIPGQGIANYGYTF; D: TRBD1; J: TRBJ1-2; V: TRBV27; size: few
DNA: TGTGCCAGCAGCCCTCGCCTAGCGGGGGAGCAGTTCTTC; CDR3: CASSPRLAGEQFF; D: TRBD2; J: TRBJ2-1; V: TRBV11-2; size: few
DNA: TGTGCCTGGAGTGGGAACAATAATTCACCCCTCCACTTT; CDR3: CAWSGNNNSPLHF; D: NA; J: TRBJ1-6; V: TRBV30; size: NA
DNA: TGTGCCGTGGGACAGAACCTAAATCAGCCCCAGCATTTT; CDR3: CAVGQNLNQPQHF; D: TRBD1; J: TRBJ1-5; V: TRBV10-3; size: NA
DNA: TGTGCCAGCAGTGATCAAGCGGGGGCCCTAGATGAGCAGTTCTTC; CDR3: CASSDQAGALDEQFF; D: TRBD2; J: TRBJ2-1; V: TRBV6-4; size: few
DNA: TGTGCCAGCAGCTCAGTTTCCGGGACAGCCAACTATGGCTACACCTTC; CDR3: CASSSVSGTANYGYTF; D: TRBD1; J: TRBJ1-2; V: TRBV7-9; size: NA
DNA: TGTGCCAGCAGTTTAGGCGGGGGCTCGTTCTTC; CDR3: CASSLGGGSFF; D: NA; J: TRBJ2-1; V: TRBV12-3/TRBV12-4; size: NA
DNA: TGTGCCAGCAGCTTCGCCGGGACAGGGGGATATACGCAGTATTTT; CDR3: CASSFAGTGGYTQYF; D: TRBD1; J: TRBJ2-3; V: TRBV7-9; size: many
DNA: TGTGCCAGCAGTTCCCAGCGCCGCGCAGTCGAGTTC; CDR3: CASSSQRRAVEF; D: NA; J: TRBJ2-5; V: TRBV6-5; size: few
DNA: TGTGCCAGCAGCTCTACCTCCGGGGCCACAGATACGCAGTATTTT; CDR3: CASSSTSGATDTQYF; D: NA; J: TRBJ2-3; V: TRBV7-6; size: few
DNA: TGCGCCAGCAGCCATGCCCCGGGACAGGGAACCTACGAGCAGTACTTC; CDR3: CASSHAPGQGTYEQYF; D: TRBD1; J: TRBJ2-7; V: TRBV4-3; size: NA
DNA: TGTGCCAGCAGCCAAGATCGGATCTACGAGCAGTACTTC; CDR3: CASSQDRIYEQYF; D: NA; J: TRBJ2-7; V: TRBV4-2; size: many
DNA: TGTGCCAGCACCGGCCGGAGGGGGGCCAGCACAGATACGCAGTATTTT; CDR3: CASTGRRGASTDTQYF; D: NA; J: TRBJ2-3; V: TRBV7-9; size: few
DNA: TGTGCCAGCAGCCACACGCGGACAGGTAGAATTGAAAAACTGTTTTTT; CDR3: CASSHTRTGRIEKLFF; D: TRBD1; J: TRBJ1-4; V: TRBV7-6; size: NA
DNA: TGTGCCAGCAGCTGGACAGCACCCACAGATACGCAGTATTTT; CDR3: CASSWTAPTDTQYF; D: NA; J: TRBJ2-3; V: TRBV5-4; size: few
DNA: TGTGCCAGCAGAGAGGACAGGGATCAGCCCCAGCATTTT; CDR3: CASREDRDQPQHF; D: TRBD1; J: TRBJ1-5; V: TRBV12-3/TRBV12-4; size: few
DNA: TGCAGCGTTCTCGGAGGGCTCCGGAATGAGCAGTTCTTC; CDR3: CSVLGGLRNEQFF; D: NA; J: TRBJ2-1; V: TRBV29-1; size: few
DNA: TGTGCCAGCTCACCGGGTGGCAATCAGCCCCAGCATTTT; CDR3: CASSPGGNQPQHF; D: NA; J: TRBJ1-5; V: TRBV18; size: many
DNA: TGTGCCAGCAGCTCGACAGGGAGATACACAGATACGCAGTATTTT; CDR3: CASSSTGRYTDTQYF; D: TRBD1; J: TRBJ2-3; V: TRBV9; size: NA
DNA: TGTGCCACCAGCAGAGATCGTCAGAACTACGGCTACACCTTC; CDR3: CATSRDRQNYGYTF; D: NA; J: TRBJ1-2; V: TRBV15; size: few
DNA: TGTGCCAGCAGCTCGATTAACAGGGGCACAGATACGCAGTATTTT; CDR3: CASSSINRGTDTQYF; D: NA; J: TRBJ2-3; V: TRBV7-2; size: NA
DNA: TGTGCCAGCAGCGTAGGAGGACTAGGCGGGGAAGAGACCCAGTACTTC; CDR3: CASSVGGLGGEETQYF; D: TRBD2; J: TRBJ2-5; V: TRBV9; size: few
DNA: TGTGCCAGCTCACCTACGCTGGGGGCAAACACTGAAGCTTTCTTT; CDR3: CASSPTLGANTEAFF; D: NA; J: TRBJ1-1; V: TRBV18; size: NA
DNA: TGTGCCAGCAGTATGGTGAACACTGAAGCTTTCTTT; CDR3: CASSMVNTEAFF; D: NA; J: TRBJ1-1; V: TRBV5-6; size: NA
DNA: TGTGCCAGTAGTGCCTGGGACCAGCGGGGGGAGACCCAGTACTTC; CDR3: CASSAWDQRGETQYF; D: TRBD2; J: TRBJ2-5; V: TRBV19; size: NA
DNA: TGCAGTGCTATACCCGAGCGGGGACTTTACGAGCAGTACTTC; CDR3: CSAIPERGLYEQYF; D: TRBD2; J: TRBJ2-7; V: TRBV20-1; size: few
DNA: TGTGCCAGCAGCTCAGATGGACAGGACCACCTCAATGAGCAGTTCTTC; CDR3: CASSSDGQDHLNEQFF; D: TRBD1; J: TRBJ2-1; V: TRBV7-9; size: NA
DNA: TGTGCCAGCAGCTTACGGGACAGAGCATTTGAGACCCAGTACTTC; CDR3: CASSLRDRAFETQYF; D: TRBD1; J: TRBJ2-5; V: TRBV7-2; size: many
DNA: TGTGCCACCAGTGACCCAGCTGGTTTGAATGAGCAGTTCTTC; CDR3: CATSDPAGLNEQFF; D: NA; J: TRBJ2-1; V: TRBV24-1; size: NA
DNA: TGTGCCAGCAGCCAAGATGTGTATTACGGAGCGGGAGATGAGCAGTACTTC; CDR3: CASSQDVYYGAGDEQYF; D: TRBD2; J: TRBJ2-7; V: TRBV3-1; size: NA
DNA: TGCAGCGTTGAAGATTTTCAAATACGCGGGAGTGGCAATGAGCAGTTCTTC; CDR3: CSVEDFQIRGSGNEQFF; D: TRBD2; J: TRBJ2-1; V: TRBV29-1; size: few
DNA: TGTGCCAGCAGCGCCACGGGTCCGAACTACGAGCAGTACTTC; CDR3: CASSATGPNYEQYF; D: NA; J: TRBJ2-7; V: TRBV7-9; size: few
DNA: TGCAGTGCTACCCTAGCGGGATCCTCCTACGAGCAGTACTTC; CDR3: CSATLAGSSYEQYF; D: TRBD2; J: TRBJ2-7; V: TRBV20-1; size: few
DNA: TGTGCCAGCAGCTTTGGAAAGGACAGGGCACCGGTTCAGCCCCAGCATTTT; CDR3: CASSFGKDRAPVQPQHF; D: TRBD1; J: TRBJ1-5; V: TRBV7-3; size: few
DNA: TGCAGTGCTGGGTGGGGGACTGAAGCTTTCTTT; CDR3: CSAGWGTEAFF; D: NA; J: TRBJ1-1; V: TRBV20-1; size: few
DNA: TGTGCCAGCAGTTTTTTCGCCCTAGCGGGAGGGCCTCATGAGCAGTTCTTC; CDR3: CASSFFALAGGPHEQFF; D: TRBD2; J: TRBJ2-1; V: TRBV12-3/TRBV12-4; size: NA